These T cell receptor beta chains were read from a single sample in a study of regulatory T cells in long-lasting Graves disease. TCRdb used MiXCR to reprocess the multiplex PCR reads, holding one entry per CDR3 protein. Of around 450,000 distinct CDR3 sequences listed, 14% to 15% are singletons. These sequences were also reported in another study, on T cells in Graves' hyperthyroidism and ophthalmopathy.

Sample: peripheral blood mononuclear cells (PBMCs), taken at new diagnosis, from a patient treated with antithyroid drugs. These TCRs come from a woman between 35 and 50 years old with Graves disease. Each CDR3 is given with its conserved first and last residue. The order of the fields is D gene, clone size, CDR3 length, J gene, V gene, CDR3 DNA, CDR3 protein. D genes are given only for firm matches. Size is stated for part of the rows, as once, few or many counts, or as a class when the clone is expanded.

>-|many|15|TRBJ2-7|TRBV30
TGTGCCTGGACCATAGGGCGCACCGAATCCTACGAGCAGTACTTC
CAWTIGRTESYEQYF
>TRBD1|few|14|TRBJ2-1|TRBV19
TGTGCCAGTAATCCGACAGGGACCTACAATGAGCAGTTCTTC
CASNPTGTYNEQFF
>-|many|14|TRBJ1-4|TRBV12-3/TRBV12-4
TGTGCCAGCAGTGGCGGCCCAGCTAATGAAAAACTGTTTTTT
CASSGGPANEKLFF
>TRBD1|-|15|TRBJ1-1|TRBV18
TGTGCCAGCTCAACTTCGACAGGGGAGAACACTGAAGCTTTCTTT
CASSTSTGENTEAFF
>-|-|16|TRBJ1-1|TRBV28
TGTGCCAGCAGTTTAATCCCGCACGGGGCAGGCACTGAAGCTTTCTTT
CASSLIPHGAGTEAFF
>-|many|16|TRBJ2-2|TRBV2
TGTGCCAGCAGTGGAATAAGGGAGGCGAACACCGGGGAGCTGTTTTTT
CASSGIREANTGELFF
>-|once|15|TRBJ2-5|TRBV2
TGTGCCAGCTCACAGTTCAGGGACGGTGTAGAGACCCAGTACTTC
CASSQFRDGVETQYF
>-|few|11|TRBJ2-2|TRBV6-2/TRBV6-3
TGTGCCAGCAGTTACGGGAGGGAGCTGTTTTTT
CASSYGRELFF
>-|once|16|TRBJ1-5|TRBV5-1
TGCGCCAGCAGCTTAGATACCATTGGGAGCAATCAGCCCCAGCATTTT
CASSLDTIGSNQPQHF
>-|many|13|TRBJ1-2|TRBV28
TGTGCCAGCAGTCCCCCCAGGAGACGTGGCTACACCTTC
CASSPPRRRGYTF
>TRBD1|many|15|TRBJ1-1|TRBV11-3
TGTGCCAGCAGCTTCTGGACAGGGAAAAACACTGAAGCTTTCTTT
CASSFWTGKNTEAFF
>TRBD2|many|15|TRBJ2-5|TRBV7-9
TGTGCCAGCAGCTTATACCGGACTAGCGGAGAGACCCAGTACTTC
CASSLYRTSGETQYF
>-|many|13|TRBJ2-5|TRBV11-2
TGTGCCAGCAGCTCCGCAGGGTTAGAGACCCAGTACTTC
CASSSAGLETQYF
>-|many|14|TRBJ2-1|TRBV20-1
TGCAGTGCTGTGGACAAAAATACCTACAATGAGCAGTTCTTC
CSAVDKNTYNEQFF
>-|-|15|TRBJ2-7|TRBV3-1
TGTGCCAGCAGCCAACGTCCGAGTAGCGACTACGAGCAGTACTTC
CASSQRPSSDYEQYF
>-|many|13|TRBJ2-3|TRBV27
TGTGCCAGCAGTTACACCCCACAGGATACGCAGTATTTT
CASSYTPQDTQYF
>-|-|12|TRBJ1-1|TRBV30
TGTGCCTGGAGTGTATCCGGTCTGATAGCTTTCTTT
CAWSVSGLIAFF
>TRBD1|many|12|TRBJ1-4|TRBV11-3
TGTGCCAGCAGCCCAGGGGGCGGAAAACTGTTTTTT
CASSPGGGKLFF
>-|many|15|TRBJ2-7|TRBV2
TGTGCCAGCAGTGAAGGTCACCCCTCCGCCTACGAGCAGTACTTC
CASSEGHPSAYEQYF
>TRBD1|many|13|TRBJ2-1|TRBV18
TGTGCCAGCTCCTCGAAGGGGGCGCGTGAGCAGTTCTTC
CASSSKGAREQFF
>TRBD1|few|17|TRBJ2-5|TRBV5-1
TGCGCCAGCAGCTTGGTTGTTGGCACAGGGGGGTCGGAGACCCAGTACTTC
CASSLVVGTGGSETQYF
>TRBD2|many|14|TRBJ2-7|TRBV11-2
TGTGCCAGCAGCTTGGCGGCGGGGGACTACGAGCAGTACTTC
CASSLAAGDYEQYF
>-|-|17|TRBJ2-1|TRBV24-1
TGTGCCACCAGTGATCTACCTGGAAGGGAGCACTACAATGAGCAGTTCTTC
CATSDLPGREHYNEQFF
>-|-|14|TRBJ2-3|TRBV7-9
TGTGCCAGCAGCCACGGAGGGACGAAAGATACGCAGTATTTT
CASSHGGTKDTQYF
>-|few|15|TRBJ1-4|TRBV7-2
TGTGCCAGCAGCCCAACCGGGAAACTTAATGAAAAACTGTTTTTT
CASSPTGKLNEKLFF
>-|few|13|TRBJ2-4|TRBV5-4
TGTGCCAGCAGCTTGTGGGGGCGTGACATTCAGTACTTC
CASSLWGRDIQYF
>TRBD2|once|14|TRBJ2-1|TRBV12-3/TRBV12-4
TGTGCCAGCACCCCCTTAGCGGGAGACCTTGAGCAGTTCTTC
CASTPLAGDLEQFF
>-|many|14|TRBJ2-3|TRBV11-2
TGTGCCAGCAGCCCACGGGGGATTGGAGATACGCAGTATTTT
CASSPRGIGDTQYF
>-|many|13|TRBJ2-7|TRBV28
TGTGCCAGCACCCCCCCCCGGGGCTACGAGCAGTACTTC
CASTPPRGYEQYF